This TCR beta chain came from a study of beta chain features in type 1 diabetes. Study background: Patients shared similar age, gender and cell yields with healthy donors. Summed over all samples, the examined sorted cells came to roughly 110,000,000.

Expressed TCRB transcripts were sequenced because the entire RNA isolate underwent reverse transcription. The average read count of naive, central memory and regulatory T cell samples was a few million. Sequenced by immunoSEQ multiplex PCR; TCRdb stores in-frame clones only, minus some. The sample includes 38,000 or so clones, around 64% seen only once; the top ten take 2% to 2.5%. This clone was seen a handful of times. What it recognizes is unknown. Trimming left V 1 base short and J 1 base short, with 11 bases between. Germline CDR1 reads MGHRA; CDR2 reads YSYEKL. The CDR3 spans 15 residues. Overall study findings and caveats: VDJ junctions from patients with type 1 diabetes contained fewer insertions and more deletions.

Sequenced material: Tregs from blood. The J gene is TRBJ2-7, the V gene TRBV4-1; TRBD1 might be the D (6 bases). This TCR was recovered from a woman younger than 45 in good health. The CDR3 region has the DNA TGCGCCAGCAGCCAAGCTGTCGGACAGTCCTACGAGCAGTACTTC. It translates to CASSQAVGQSYEQYF.